One T cell receptor (beta chain) is described in this entry. Which antigen it targets is not known. No qualities accompany the bases; no much larger clone lies one base away. The library relied on RT-PCR. Sequencing used an Illumina HiSeq 2500. The raw public data were reprocessed by TCRdb itself: fastp quality trimming at Q25, MiXCR clonotype calling, in-frame beta chains only. CDR3 protein sequences are deduplicated, and each keeps its most common genes and DNA. This sample comprises tens of thousands of distinct CDR3 sequences, less than 70% of them detected only once. Clones ranked in the top ten supply over 3.5% of the sample. This entry belongs to a study of yellow fever vaccine responses in identical twins (dated by TCRdb to the late 2010s). Describing the broader study: In the study, vaccine-responding T cell clones were precisely tracked in identical twins. Broad study findings and their caveats: The authors reported that the T cell response to vaccination in identical twins appeared partly convergent and partly personalized.

CDR1 and CDR2, per the germline V gene (reference sequence), are SGHAT and FQDESV. The CDR3 holds 16 amino acids from the cysteine to the phenylalanine. Of all the DNA, just the CDR3 is kept, 48 bases in frame from base 1. Trimming accounts for 5 bases at V and 2 bases at J, while the number of junction bases matched to no gene is 11. The receptor was isolated from a woman between 18 and 29 years old who received the yellow fever vaccine. Donor details come from another sample of the same person, matched by shared clones. The sample was T cells from blood (PBMCs), unsorted or a sorted subset (not recorded which), taken before or after yellow fever vaccination (not recorded which). The rearrangement combines TRBV11-1 with TRBJ2-7, with TRBD2 matching 8 junction bases. The CDR3 has the sequence CASSPMAGGVPYEQYF. The DNA is TGTGCCAGCAGCCCCATGGCGGGAGGTGTCCCCTACGAGCAGTACTTC.